The clone carrying this T cell receptor beta chain was counted many times. Its antigen is undetermined. Time point specified: sample taken at primary tumor resection. Sequencing covered unsorted whole RNA taken from tumor, nontumor lung or frozen PBMC. This specimen belongs to a study of spatial heterogeneity in lung cancer. Study observations and caveats: Ubiquitous expanded tumor TCRs showed up in blood more at resection than follow-up.

TCRdb re-derived calls from the 5' RACE reads in MiXCR, one entry per CDR3 protein. The table lists 39,000 or so distinct CDR3 sequences, 7.5% of them singletons. The sequenced sample was PBMCs, obtained at surgery. The source is a male donor with early-stage non-small cell lung cancer.

The CDR3 bases are TGTGCCAGCAGTAGGGACGGGACTCCCGAAAAACTGTTTTTT. This gives the protein CASSRDGTPEKLFF. The chain has TRBV12-3 or TRBV12-4 and TRBJ1-4, with D tentatively TRBD1 (5 bases). V shed 5 bases and J shed 8 bases, with 15 bases lying between them. CDR3 size: 14 residues.